This TCR beta chain comes out of a study of beta chain features in type 1 diabetes (dated by TCRdb to 2016 to 2019). Notes on the research overall: Mean age, gender distribution, total cell number and subset yield were not different between patients and healthy donors. Naive and central memory subsets were obtained from all 30 or so donors, but regulatory and stem cell-like memory subsets were isolated from only 8 patients and about eight healthy donors. In the study, recently diagnosed type 1 diabetes patients and matched healthy donors were compared on the TCRB repertoires of their sorted circulating CD4+ T cell subsets. A total of approximately 110,000,000 sorted cells were examined across all samples, and a strong correlation was observed between cell number per subset and RNA yield.

In the germline V gene, CDR1 corresponds to SGHRS and CDR2 to YFSETQ. Reading from cysteine to phenylalanine, the CDR3 counts 13 amino acids. The sequence is cut down to CDR3 DNA, 39 bases in frame from base 1. V is shortened by 0 bases, J by 3 bases, and the region joining them spans 7 bases. What the research found in general, with its limitations: Only small numbers of individuals were included in the HLA sub-analyses, which left unresolved whether HLA type had any influence on TCRB rearrangement. Because cDNA was sequenced instead of genomic DNA, highly expressing activated cells could be over-represented, though the groups showed no difference in activation or CD3 levels. Naive, central memory and regulatory TCRB repertoires appeared more similar among patients than among healthy donors. In all four CD4+ subsets, TCRB CDR3 length was moderately but significantly shorter in type 1 diabetes patients. At VDJ recombination sites, patients with type 1 diabetes made fewer insertions and deleted more nucleotides, a pattern implying thymic rearrangement abnormalities. Shorter templates might be favored by PCR, yet because patient and control samples were amplified and corrected together, any such skew would affect both groups equally.

Concerning this clone itself: Its antigen is not yet known. Nothing much larger sits one base from this clone, and base qualities are not available. The sample contains more than one DNA sequence encoding this CDR3.

A single peripheral blood draw of about 120 mL on average was collected from each donor into heparinised tubes. A BD FACSAria II was used to sort naive, central memory, regulatory and stem cell-like memory CD4+ T cells with a panel that included CD45RO, CCR7, CD25, CD127, CD95 and CD27. Every sorted population had a purity above 98%. PBMCs were separated immediately by Lymphoprep density gradient centrifugation and were stained directly, without being cultured. To minimize batch effects, samples were stained and sorted in pairs, one healthy donor with one patient per experiment. The entire amount of isolated RNA was reverse transcribed using the High Capacity cDNA Reverse Transcription Kit, so the sequenced TCRB transcripts were expressed ones. Deep immunoSEQ sequencing was applied to naive, central memory and regulatory T cell samples, giving an average of roughly 3.5 million total reads per sample. Sorted cells were lysed in RLT buffer, and RNA was extracted using DNase-treated RNeasy Micro or Mini kits according to cell number. To prevent cross-contamination, every cell subset was processed on its own, while patient and healthy donor samples were processed together. The immunoSEQ multiplex PCR was used to amplify TCRB sequences from cDNA, generating 87-bp fragments that spanned the CDR3 region. Amplicons were sequenced on the Illumina HiSeq platform. Processing in the source paper ran as follows. Synthetic template baselines were used to correct PCR bias computationally, reads within Hamming distance 2 were collapsed, and singletons that could not be merged were discarded. By aligning reads against IMGT, V, D and J genes, CDR3 length, and insertions or deletions at six rearrangement sites were assigned. Within each subset, clonotype counts were normalized to the number of sorted cells before true diversity and Gini coefficients were calculated with the tcR R package. Repertoire sharing was quantified using the overlap coefficient calculated on TCRB nucleotide sequences. Out-of-frame TCRB sequences from naive cells were analyzed as a proxy for the pre-selection repertoire. TCRdb stores this immuneACCESS table with in-frame sequences only. Part of the clones is absent; in the studies checked, under half of the shortfall reflects unresolved V genes, and no reason is known for the rest. V and J calls and clone size are as listed in that table; D and trimming were resolved from the DNA. The sample yields around 430,000 clones; about 32% were counted once. The top ten clonotypes cover about 0.065% of the sample.

This sequence uses TRBV5-1 and TRBJ2-7, with the D gene uncertain. Sequencing was done on a sample of naive CD4+ T cells from blood. This sample's cell subset or site label indicates: true naive CD4+ T cells. The TCR originated in a man aged 18 to 35 in good health. This receptor carries the CDR3 CASSLGRDYEQYF. At the DNA level, the sequence is TGCGCCAGCAGCTTGGGAAGGGACTACGAGCAGTACTTC.